The text below deals with one T cell receptor beta chain. Just one base apart from a much larger clone, this may be a read error. The data belong to a study of regulatory T cells in long-lasting Graves disease. Germline loops: CDR1 SGHVS, CDR2 FQNEAQ. There are 17 residues in the CDR3. The time point here: newly diagnosed GD, antithyroid drugs for less than 3 months. The TCR library was made from RNA that had been extracted from PBMCs in TRIzol. With iRepertoire HTBI primers and Arm-PCR of CDR3 regions, TCR beta libraries were built. Authors' processing steps: Among the samples, approximately 60 TRBV and more than twelve TRBJ segments were identified. TCRdb independently ran MiXCR on the multiplex PCR reads; one entry per CDR3 protein. The V and J calls and clone size come from TCRdb's table, not from the authors' own analysis. The data contain approximately 360,000 distinct CDR3 sequences, about 12% of them seen just once; the ten biggest clones take up over 15%.

This same sample was also part of a study on T cells in Graves' hyperthyroidism and ophthalmopathy. That source adds: Exclusions: uncontrolled infection, other autoimmune disease, pregnancy, lactation. Also found in blood were most expanded thyroid clonotypes above 0.001.

Here the sequenced sample was peripheral blood mononuclear cells (PBMCs), taken at new diagnosis, from a patient treated with antithyroid drugs. The receptor was isolated from a woman under 30 with Graves disease. V gene TRBV7-8 combines with J gene TRBJ1-1; D perhaps matches TRBD1 (5 bases). The CDR3 loop reads CAGSLVFGEGENTEAFF. CDR3 sequence (DNA): TGTGCCGGCAGCTTAGTTTTTGGGGAAGGGGAGAACACTGAAGCTTTCTTT. Full variable domain (missing parts from reference TRBV7-8 and TRBJ1-1): GAGVSQSPRYKVAKRGQDVALRCDPISGHVSLFWYQQALGQGPEFLTYFQNEAQLDKSGLPSDRFFAERPEGSVSTLKIQRTQQEDSAVYLCAGSLVFGEGENTEAFFGQGTRLTVV.